This T cell receptor beta chain derives from a study of shared clonotypes between healthy human individuals. With respect to this clone: Its specificity is unknown.

The study, taken as a whole, reports: Clonotypes which were not shared had lower generation probabilities than clonotypes that all four donors shared.

This CDR3 has 15 amino acids. Germline CDR1 is SGHRS and CDR2 is YFSETQ. Trimming removed 1 base at V and 9 bases at J, with 17 bases between. Sequenced by immunoSEQ multiplex PCR; TCRdb stores in-frame clones only, minus some. Found here are some 1,100,000 clones, 75% to 85% of them singletons; the top ten hold 0.52%. The receptor was isolated from a man between 18 and 29 years old in good health. Some clones in this sample may be carry-over from other donors' samples. Source material: memory CD4+ T cells from PBMCs. Subset in this sample: CD45RA-negative fraction. The chain links TRBV5-1 to TRBJ2-1; D is perhaps TRBD1 or TRBD2 (5 bases each). The CDR3 reads CASSLSGQGYGEQFF. CDR3 sequence (DNA): TGCGCCAGCAGCTTGTCGGGGCAGGGTTACGGTGAGCAGTTCTTC. Based on the CDR3 plus reference TRBV5-1 and TRBJ2-1, the full variable domain is KAGVTQTPRYLIKTRGQQVTLSCSPISGHRSVSWYQQTPGQGLQFLFEYFSETQRNKGNFPGRFSGRQFSNSRSEMNVSTLELGDSALYLCASSLSGQGYGEQFFGPGTRLTVL.